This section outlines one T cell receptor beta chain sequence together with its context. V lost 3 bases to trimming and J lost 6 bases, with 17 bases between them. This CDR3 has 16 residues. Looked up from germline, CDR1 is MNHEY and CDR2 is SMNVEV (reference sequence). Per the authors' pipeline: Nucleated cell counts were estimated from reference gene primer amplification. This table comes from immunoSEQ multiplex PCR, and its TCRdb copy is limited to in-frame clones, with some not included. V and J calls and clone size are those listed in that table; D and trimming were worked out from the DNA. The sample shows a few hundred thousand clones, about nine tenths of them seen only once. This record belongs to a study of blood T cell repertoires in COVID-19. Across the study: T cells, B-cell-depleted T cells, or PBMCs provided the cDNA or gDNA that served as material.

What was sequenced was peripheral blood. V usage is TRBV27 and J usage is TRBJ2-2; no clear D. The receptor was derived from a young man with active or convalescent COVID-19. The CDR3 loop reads CASSFTRLKVSGELFF. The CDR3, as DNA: TGTGCCAGCAGTTTCACCAGGTTGAAGGTGTCCGGGGAGCTGTTTTTT.